The text below deals with one TCR beta chain. The antigen it recognizes is unknown. Base-call qualities are not available, and no considerably larger clone is one nucleotide away. The data are from a study of cytomegalovirus exposure and HLA in healthy donors (dated by TCRdb to about 2017). A note on the overall study: In an earlier analysis of some 550 of the donors, 250 to 300 Gb of sequence data and 95 million to 130 million unique TCR beta sequences from roughly 190 million T cells were reported. About 300 gigabases of sequencing data and approximately 93 million unique TCR sequences were included in an early release covering about 600 HLA-typed donors. Among the approximately 400 genotyped donors, approximately 81% belonged to the genetic ancestry cluster associated with self-reported Caucasian donors. The study was designed to test whether signatures of past pathogen exposure could be identified by cataloging public T cell receptors. The T cell repertoires of several hundred subjects were profiled by immunosequencing and related to cytomegalovirus serostatus. A separate validation cohort of over a hundred different subjects was used in addition to the roughly 700-subject first cohort. The study combined high-throughput TCR immunosequencing, statistical association of individual TCRs with disease status, and machine learning to predict cytomegalovirus infection status. A later analysis re-examined previously published TCR beta repertoires from several hundred donors and added high-resolution HLA genotyping to investigate patterns of TCR occurrence. Rather than using new phenotypic data, the later analysis identified candidate immune exposures from TCR beta sequences and from how often those sequences occurred across donors. In an earlier analysis of 550 to 700 of the donors, high-throughput TCR beta sequencing was used to judge whether each TCR beta V gene segment behaved as functional or pseudogenic. Alongside the repertoire data, information on donor age, sex, ethnicity and CMV serostatus was compiled. A later genetic analysis took genome-wide SNP genotypes for about three fifths of the 666 donors and used that subset as a discovery cohort. Every discovery cohort repertoire had been produced on one sequencing platform. HLA typing included class I and class II loci at four-digit resolution. The number of donors typed differed by locus, with 629-630 for A, B, C, DRB1 and DQB1, 522 for DQA1, over 600 for DPA1, and over 400 for DPB1. Four to six DR-DQ haplotypes were handled as single units for association and clustering, since linkage in the cohort was strong. Across around 400 genotyped donors of the cohort, an average of approximately 220,000 unique TCR beta nucleotide sequences per donor were sequenced, and around 19% of those sequences were non-productive. General findings and caveats noted by the study authors: In vitro tests confirmed that a few of the cytomegalovirus-associated TCR beta chains recognize cytomegalovirus antigens. Some IMGT-functional V segments, including TRBV6-2 and TRBV6-3, could not be told apart with the 87-base-pair reads, so those segments were excluded. According to a later analysis, parvovirus B19, influenza, CMV and Epstein-Barr virus appeared linked to several top co-occurrence clusters. For the cohort, immune exposure information was limited to CMV serostatus. The presence/absence analyses assumed that sequencing depth was roughly uniform across donors, and that assumption may not be true. Linkage disequilibrium might explain the correlated functional status among segregating V segments, but an unknown experimental factor could not be ruled out. Assigning TCR associations to individual alleles was difficult when HLA alleles, especially DR and DQ, strongly co-occurred. A total of about 180 TCR beta chains were listed by the study as associated with cytomegalovirus. The earlier analysis of approximately 590 of the donors excluded fewer than 20 rarely observed V segments, including chromosome 9 orphons, because counts were too low. In a later analysis, TCR association rates were found to vary across HLA loci, with the most associated TCRs seen for DRB1 alleles and the fewest for HLA-C alleles. In an earlier analysis of 587 of the donors, most TCR beta V segments appeared in productive rearrangements about 87% or about 30% of the time, broadly matching IMGT annotations. A later analysis found that most CMV-associated TCR beta chains appeared HLA-restricted, with HLA associations seemingly driven largely by CMV exposure. In a later genetic analysis, a missense DCLRE1C variant was associated with V-gene and J-gene trimming of TCR beta chains, and the association was replicated in an independent cohort. According to the authors, the approach could potentially be generalized to other disease states and immunological phenotypes. According to a later genetic analysis, donors in an Asian-associated ancestry cluster had fewer N-insertions in productive TCRs than the roughly 700-donor mean. Most TCR sequences were seen in very few donors, while some public TCRs were found in many individuals. A further reported finding was that TCR beta sequences accurately predicted the HLA-A and HLA-B alleles for most subjects in the first cohort. HLA typing was unavailable for some donors at each locus, so association tests used only the typed subset. In a later analysis, around 15,000 TCR beta sequences were associated with specific HLA alleles at a false discovery rate of 0.05. Cytomegalovirus status was reported to be diagnosed by the classifier with high specificity and sensitivity in both the original and validation cohorts. Compared with equally common non-associated chains, HLA-associated TCR beta chains in a later analysis were more clonally expanded and had lower generation probabilities. The cohort was sequenced for TCR beta chains only, and without alpha or paired-chain data the features that could be detected were limited. A cluster of highly shared sequence variants was judged likely to be a technical artifact of the sequencing pipeline.

The library came from the immunoSEQ multiplex PCR assay. For the multiplex PCR, a mixture combining 60 forward primers for TCR Vbeta segments and 13 reverse primers for TCR Jbeta segments was used. Amplification of the CDR3 region of rearranged TCR beta genes was performed with a multiplex PCR assay on genomic DNA. On the Illumina HiSeq System, the amplified TCR beta libraries were sequenced as 87-base-pair reads. In the paper's pipeline: Across the roughly 670 repertoires, a later analysis counted roughly 84 million unique TCR beta chains, approximately 12 million of which were shared by at least two donors. To remove PCR and sequencing errors, raw reads were error-corrected and collapsed into unique sequences using a nearest-neighbor algorithm that merged closely related sequences. Alignment of CDR3 sequences to IMGT reference sequences was used to assign V, D and J gene segments. For a sequence to be retained, a match of at least six nucleotides to both a V gene segment and a J gene segment was required. A rearrangement counted as productive if the CDR3 had no stop codons and remained in frame with V and J, and every other rearrangement counted as non-productive. CDR3 was defined by IMGT convention, running from the second conserved V-encoded cysteine to the conserved J-encoded phenylalanine. In an earlier analysis of around 600 of the donors, sequences lacking an unambiguous match to a single V gene segment were excluded. An earlier analysis of roughly 590 of the donors called V segments functional above 56.7% productive rearrangements and segregating when the between-donor standard deviation exceeded 5%. To diagnose cytomegalovirus status from the catalog of TCR beta chain sequences, a statistical classification framework was built. A later analysis assigned V and J genes by comparing TCR nucleotide sequences with IMGT/GENE-DB human TR gene sequences. A later analysis assigned CDR3 sequences and most-parsimonious VDJ recombination scenarios with the TCRdist pipeline. In a later analysis, each TCR beta chain was defined by its CDR3 amino acid sequence together with its V-gene family, and reads without a unique V-gene family were excluded. To address suspected cross-contamination and a sequencing artifact, a later analysis removed around 590 highly shared, low-generation-probability nucleotide sequences. For each public chain, a later analysis derived a clonal expansion index from normalized ranks of inferred template counts within each repertoire. In a later analysis, generation probabilities were computed using a VDJ recombination model fitted to out-of-frame rearrangements, and the results were checked against IGoR. In a later analysis, hypergeometric tests were used to score TCR-TCR, TCR-HLA and TCR-CMV co-occurrence, with a repertoire-size bias correction applied to TCR pairs. To estimate false discovery rates, a later analysis permuted the HLA or CMV assignments 20 times. In a later analysis, co-occurring TCRs were grouped using DBSCAN, with TCRdist sequence similarity added in when clustering inside HLA-allele-positive subsets. Repertoires with fewer than 30,000 or more than 120,000 public chains were left out of co-occurrence clustering, as were five repertoires with anomalous nucleotide sharing. Here the immuneACCESS table is served through TCRdb, limited to in-frame sequences with V and J called. Missing clones are a known gap in these copies; in checked studies unresolved V genes cover under half, and the rest lacks a known reason. V and J calls and clone size are those listed in that table; D and trimming were worked out from the DNA. This sample comprises about 130,000 clones, 80% to 85% of them detected only once. Of the sample, 1% to 1.5% is held by the ten largest clones.

The cohort comprised fewer than 700 healthy bone marrow donors. Cohort members were all nominally healthy when sampled, although unrecorded immune exposures were likely present. The donor was CMV seronegative and was included in the group of under 450 seronegative cohort members. Each donor provided a peripheral blood sample, and peripheral blood mononuclear cells were used for TCR beta sequencing. Genomic DNA was extracted from the blood cell samples with the Qiagen DNeasy Blood Extraction Kit. The germline V gene yields SGHRS for CDR1 and YFSETQ for CDR2. From its cysteine to its phenylalanine, the CDR3 spans 15 amino acids. Kept here is only the CDR3 DNA, which spans 45 bases and is read in frame from base 1. The junction carries 13 bases between V and J, which are trimmed by 3 bases and 3 bases respectively.

The receptor's source is a boy aged 10-17 years in good health and CMV-seronegative. The sample taken for sequencing was PBMCs. The V gene is TRBV5-1 and the J gene is TRBJ1-3; TRBD1 is possibly the D segment (5 matching bases). The CDR3: CASSSDVGGGNTIYF. The sequenced DNA: TGCGCCAGCAGCTCGGACGTGGGGGGTGGAAACACCATATATTTT.